This entry lists 20 T cell receptor beta chains sequenced from one sample in a study of blood T cell repertoires in COVID-19. Sequenced by immunoSEQ multiplex PCR; TCRdb stores in-frame clones only, minus some. Of fewer than 350,000 clones listed, more than 70% are singletons. The sample consisted of peripheral blood. These receptors were obtained from a woman in her twenties or thirties with COVID-19, enrolled during active disease.

V gene TRBV19 combines with J gene TRBJ1-2; tentatively, D is TRBD1 (5 bases). The V end was cut by 8 bases, the J end by 3 bases, with 13 bases between. This CDR3 region has 13 residues. CDR1 and CDR2 (germline): LNHDA, SQIVND (reference sequence). CDR3 nucleotides: TGTGCCAGTTTTCAGGGACTCTACTATGGCTACACCTTC. Residues: CASFQGLYYGYTF.

This chain links TRBV29-1 with TRBJ2-6; a possible D gene is TRBD1 (7 bases). CDR3 length: 17 amino acids. V shed 5 bases and J shed 0 bases, with 17 bases lying between them. Germline lookup yields CDR1 SQVTM and CDR2 ANQGSEA. The CDR3 spells CSVLGRQGGSGANVLTF. For the CDR3, the DNA is TGCAGCGTTTTGGGACGGCAGGGGGGCTCTGGGGCCAACGTCCTGACTTTC.

This chain links TRBV19 with TRBJ1-2; 8 bases map to TRBD1. Per germline, CDR1 LNHDA and CDR2 SQIVND (reference sequence). The CDR3 consists of 15 residues. Trimming cost V 6 bases and J 5 bases; bases outside gene matches: 11. For the CDR3, the DNA is TGTGCCAGTAGCATCCAACATACAGGGGGATATGGCTACACCTTC. Translating gives CASSIQHTGGYGYTF.

This clone has just one count. The CDR3 spells CASRPYGQKNYGYTF. The CDR3 region has the DNA TGTGCCAGTAGACCCTACGGACAGAAGAACTATGGCTACACCTTC. The chain uses TRBV19 and TRBJ1-2; weak D call: TRBD1 (6 bases). Trimming shortened V by 6 bases and J by 2 bases, and 16 bases separated the two germline ends. CDR1 and CDR2 (germline): LNHDA, SQIVND (reference sequence). This CDR3 has 15 amino acids.

V usage is TRBV7-2 and J usage is TRBJ2-7; D is possibly TRBD2 (6 bases). V gave up 3 bases and J gave up 3 bases, with 9 bases separating them. The CDR3 extends over 13 amino acids. Germline CDR1 SGHTA, CDR2 FQGNSA. The CDR3 coding sequence is TGTGCCAGCAGCTTGGGGGGATACTACGAGCAGTACTTC. Translation gives CASSLGGYYEQYF.

The CDR3 bases are TGTGCCAGCAGTATCGACAGTAGCAATCAGCCCCAGCATTTT. This encodes CASSIDSSNQPQHF. The chain combines TRBV5-4 with TRBJ1-5; the D gene is possibly TRBD1 (5 bases). The germline V gene encodes CDR1 SGHNT and CDR2 YYREEE (reference sequence). The CDR3 has 14 amino acids. V was clipped by 5 bases and J by 0 bases, with 9 bases between them.

The V gene is TRBV6-5, the J gene TRBJ1-1; D may be TRBD1 (6 bases). The CDR3 covers 13 residues. Germline V gene lookup returns CDR1 MNHEY and CDR2 SVGAGI. V lost 10 bases, J lost 5 bases, and 17 bases lay in between. The CDR3 reads CATRRGQGTEAFF. In DNA form, the CDR3 reads TGTGCCACCCGACGGGGTCAGGGGACTGAAGCTTTCTTT.

The rearrangement joins TRBV2 to TRBJ2-3, with D possibly TRBD2 on 5 matching bases. Looked up from germline, CDR1 is SNHLY and CDR2 is FYNNEI. Deletions cut 1 base from V and 5 bases from J, with 13 bases between. This CDR3 has 15 amino acids. CDR3 residues: CASSEEVRERDTQYF. In DNA form, the CDR3 reads TGTGCCAGCAGTGAAGAGGTGAGGGAGAGAGATACGCAGTATTTT.

This sequence joins TRBV19 and TRBJ1-5; D is unresolved. Trimming shortened V by 4 bases and J by 4 bases, and 8 bases separated the two germline ends. The CDR3 has 13 amino acids. Germline V gives CDR1 LNHDA, CDR2 SQIVND (reference sequence). The CDR3 loop reads CASSNTVNQPQHF. The CDR3 DNA is TGTGCCAGTAGTAATACAGTGAATCAGCCCCAGCATTTT.

This chain uses TRBV5-1 with TRBJ1-1, with 11 positions matching TRBD1. The germline CDR1 and CDR2 sequences are SGHRS and YFSETQ. Trimming cost V 3 bases and J 4 bases; bases outside gene matches: 2. The CDR3 runs to 14 residues. CDR3 sequence: CASSWGTGGTEAFF. As DNA, the CDR3 is TGCGCCAGCAGCTGGGGGACAGGGGGCACTGAAGCTTTCTTT.

This clone was counted once. The CDR3 loop reads CASSGHTNSPLHF. In nucleotides, the CDR3 is TGCGCCAGCAGTGGACATACTAATTCACCCCTCCACTTT. The genes are TRBV10-2 and TRBJ1-6; D uncertain. The length of the CDR3 is 13 residues. Germline lookup yields CDR1 WSHSY and CDR2 SAAADI. V was cut by 4 bases and J by 6 bases, with 7 bases left in between.

This clone was detected once. This chain links TRBV18 with TRBJ1-2, with D tentatively TRBD1 (5 bases). The V and J ends lost 3 bases and 4 bases respectively, with 15 bases between them. Germline CDR1 KGHSH, CDR2 LQKENI. This CDR3 is built from 15 residues. The CDR3 coding sequence is TGTGCCAGCTCACCCGCCGGCCCGGGGGGCTATGGCTACACCTTC. This gives the protein CASSPAGPGGYGYTF.

The CDR3 DNA reads TGTGCCAGCACGTTGGTAACTGGCTATGGCTACACCTTC. This codes for CASTLVTGYGYTF. The gene calls are TRBV2 and TRBJ1-2; D is undetermined. In germline, CDR1 is SNHLY, CDR2 FYNNEI. This CDR3 spans 13 amino acids. V lost 7 bases and J 4 bases, leaving 13 bases between the germline ends.

This chain links TRBV10-2 with TRBJ1-2; D possibly corresponds to TRBD1 (5 bases). Trimming took off 5 bases at V and 7 bases at J, with 14 bases between the two ends. Germline CDR1 reads WSHSY; CDR2 reads SAAADI. This CDR3 has 13 residues. For the CDR3, the DNA is TGCGCCAGCAGTTTGGACAATTTGGGTGGCTACACCTTC. Amino acids: CASSLDNLGGYTF.

The chain carries TRBV3-1 (or the pseudogene TRBV3-2) and TRBJ2-7, with a weak D call TRBD1 (7 bases). V was pared by 2 bases and J by 4 bases, with 12 bases between. This CDR3 is built from 14 residues. CDR1 LGHDT and CDR2 YNNKEL come from the germline V gene (reference sequence). CDR3 sequence (DNA): TGTGCCAGCAGCCAAAACAGGGGAGGTTACGAGCAGTACTTC. It translates to CASSQNRGGYEQYF.

This rearrangement joins TRBV2 to TRBJ2-7; possibly TRBD1 for D (5 bases). CDR1 is SNHLY, CDR2 FYNNEI, per germline. The CDR3 spans 14 residues. Deletions cut 4 bases from V and 2 bases from J, with 12 bases between. DNA for the CDR3: TGTGCCAGCAGTGCTTTAAAAGGGGCCTACGAGCAGTACTTC. It encodes CASSALKGAYEQYF.

The gene calls are TRBV19 and TRBJ1-1; the D is unclear. Trimming stripped 3 bases from V and 3 bases from J, with 8 bases between. There are 13 residues in the CDR3. Germline lookup yields CDR1 LNHDA and CDR2 SQIVND (reference sequence). The CDR3 region is CASSIPRYTEAFF. CDR3 DNA: TGTGCCAGTAGTATCCCGAGATACACTGAAGCTTTCTTT.

A few counts support this clone. The chain joins TRBV27 to TRBJ2-7; 8 bases fit TRBD1. The CDR3 sequence is 13 residues long. Germline CDR1 and CDR2: MNHEY and SMNVEV (reference sequence). Germline trimming cut 5 bases from V and 5 bases from J; bases unmatched to any gene: 5. The CDR3 region has the DNA TGTGCCAGCAGTCCCAAGACAGGGGACGAGCAGTACGTC. This codes for CASSPKTGDEQYV.

V gene TRBV5-6 combines with J gene TRBJ2-5, with D possibly matching TRBD2 (6 bases). There are 18 residues in the CDR3. Germline-derived CDR1 and CDR2 are SGHDT and YYEEEE. With 2 bases removed from V and 0 bases from J, the gap between germline ends came to 20 bases. Here the CDR3 DNA reads TGTGCCAGCAGCTTCGGGAGCTGGGCGGGGAGATACCAAGAGACCCAGTACTTC. It yields the protein CASSFGSWAGRYQETQYF.

The chain carries TRBV29-1 and TRBJ2-2; TRBD1 is a possible D gene (5 bases). Trimming cost V 4 bases and J 0 bases, with 6 bases left between them. The CDR3 sequence is 13 residues long. In germline, CDR1 is SQVTM, CDR2 ANQGSEA. Here the CDR3 reads CSVGQSNTGELFF. The CDR3 DNA follows: TGCAGCGTTGGACAGTCGAACACCGGGGAGCTGTTTTTT.